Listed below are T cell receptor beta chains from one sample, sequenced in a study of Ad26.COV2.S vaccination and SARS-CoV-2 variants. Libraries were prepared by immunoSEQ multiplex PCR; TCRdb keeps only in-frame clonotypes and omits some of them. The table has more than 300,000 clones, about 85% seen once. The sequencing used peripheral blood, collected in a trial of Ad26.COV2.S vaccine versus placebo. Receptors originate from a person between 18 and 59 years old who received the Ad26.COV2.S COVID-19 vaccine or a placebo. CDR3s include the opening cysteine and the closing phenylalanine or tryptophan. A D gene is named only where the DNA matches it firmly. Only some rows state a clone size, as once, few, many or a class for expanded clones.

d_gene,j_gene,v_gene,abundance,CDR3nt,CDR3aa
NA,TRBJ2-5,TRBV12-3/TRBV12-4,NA,TGTGCCAGCAGTTTAATACTGTCCCAGTACTTC,CASSLILSQYF
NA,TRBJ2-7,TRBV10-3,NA,TGTGCCATCATGGCCCCCGGGGATAACTCCTACGAGCAGTACTTC,CAIMAPGDNSYEQYF
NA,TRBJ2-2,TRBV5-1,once,TGCGCCAGCAGCCCGTTCCAGGGAGCGGGTCTCTCTGTAAACACCGGGGAGCTGTTTTTT,CASSPFQGAGLSVNTGELFF
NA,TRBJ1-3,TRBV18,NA,TGTGCCAGCTCACCTTGGACAGACTCTGGAAACACCATATATTTT,CASSPWTDSGNTIYF
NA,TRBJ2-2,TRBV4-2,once,TGTGCCAGCAGCCAACTAGTGGAGTCGAACGGCGCCGGGGAGCTGTTTTTT,CASSQLVESNGAGELFF
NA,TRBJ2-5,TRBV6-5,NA,TGTGCCAGCAGCACACAGGGATCCCAAGAGACCCAGTACTTC,CASSTQGSQETQYF
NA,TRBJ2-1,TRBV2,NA,TGTGCCAGCGGCAGAAATAACAATGAGCAGTTCTTC,CASGRNNNEQFF
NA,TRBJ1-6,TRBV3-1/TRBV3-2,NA,TGTGCCAGCAGGTCTACAGAAGGCCGAATGCTTTATAATTCACCCCTCCACTTT,CASRSTEGRMLYNSPLHF
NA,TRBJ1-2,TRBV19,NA,TGTGCCAGTAGTATAACGTCGGGGTACTATGGCTACACCTTC,CASSITSGYYGYTF
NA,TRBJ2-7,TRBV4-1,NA,TGCGCCAGCAGCCAGGTTACGGGACTCAAGACCACGACCTACGAGCAGTACTTC,CASSQVTGLKTTTYEQYF
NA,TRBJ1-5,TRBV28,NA,TGTGCCAGCAGGAAAGGGGGGGCACAACATTGGCGCAATCAGCCCCAGCATTTT,CASRKGGAQHWRNQPQHF
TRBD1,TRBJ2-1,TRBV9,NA,TGTGCCAGCAGCCAACGACAGGGTTACGATGAGCAGTTCTTC,CASSQRQGYDEQFF
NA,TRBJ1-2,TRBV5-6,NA,TGTGCCAGCAGCCTAGGGTGGAAGGTGTGGGAGAGCTATGGCTACACCTTC,CASSLGWKVWESYGYTF
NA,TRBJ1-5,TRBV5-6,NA,TGTGCCAGCAGCTCGGGACTCCTGAGAGGGCCCCAGCATTTT,CASSSGLLRGPQHF
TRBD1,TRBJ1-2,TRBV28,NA,TGTGCCAGCAGTCCCGACAGGGAGGTCTATGGCTACACCTTC,CASSPDREVYGYTF
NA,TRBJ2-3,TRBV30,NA,TGTGCCTGGAGTGTACTGAGGGCCTTCACAGATACGCAGTATTTT,CAWSVLRAFTDTQYF
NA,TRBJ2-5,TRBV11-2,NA,TGTGCCAGCAGCTCCATAACTAGGGACCAAGAGACCCAGTACTTC,CASSSITRDQETQYF
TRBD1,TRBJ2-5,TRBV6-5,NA,TGTGCCAGCAGCCTTGGACAGGGTACCCAGTACTTC,CASSLGQGTQYF
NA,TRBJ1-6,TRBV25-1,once,TGTGCCAGCAGGGCCATAGGTCCCTATAATTCACCCCTCCACTTT,CASRAIGPYNSPLHF
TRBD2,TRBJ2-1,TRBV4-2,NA,TGTGCCAGCAGCCCCCAGCGGGGGGGCCCCTACAATGAGCAGTTCTTC,CASSPQRGGPYNEQFF
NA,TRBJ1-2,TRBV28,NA,TGTGCCAGCAGTGGAGATTGGGAGGGTAACTATGGCTACACCTTC,CASSGDWEGNYGYTF
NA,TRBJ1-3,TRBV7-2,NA,TGTGCCAGCAGCGCCGACCTGACGGCTGGAAACACCATATATTTT,CASSADLTAGNTIYF
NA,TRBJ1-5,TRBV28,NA,TGTGCCAGCAGTCCCGACTTGAATCAGCCCCAGCATTTT,CASSPDLNQPQHF
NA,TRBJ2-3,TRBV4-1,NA,TGCGCCAGCAGCCGCGGCGGGATTGCCACCTTGGGAGATACGCAGTATTTT,CASSRGGIATLGDTQYF
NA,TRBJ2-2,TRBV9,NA,TGTGCCAGCAGCCCGATTACATCCACCGGGGAGCTGTTTTTT,CASSPITSTGELFF
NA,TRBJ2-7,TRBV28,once,TGTGCCAGCAGTTTTTTGACAGTCAACGAGCAGTACTTC,CASSFLTVNEQYF
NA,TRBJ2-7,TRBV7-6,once,TGTGCCAGCAGCTTAGGTTGGCAGCAGCCACCCTACGAGCAGTACTTC,CASSLGWQQPPYEQYF
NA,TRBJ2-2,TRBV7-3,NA,TGTGCCAGCAGCTTAACGTTTTCAGCCGGGGAGCTGTTTTTT,CASSLTFSAGELFF
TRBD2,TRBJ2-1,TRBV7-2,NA,TGTGCCAGCAGCCCGCAAAAACTAGCGGGGATATACAATGAGCAGTTCTTC,CASSPQKLAGIYNEQFF
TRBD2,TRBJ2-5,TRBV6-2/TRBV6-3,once,TGTGCCAGCAGTTACTCGACTAGCGGGGGGGAGGAGACCCAGTACTTC,CASSYSTSGGEETQYF
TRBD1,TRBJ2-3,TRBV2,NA,TGTGCCAGAGGTCCTCCAGGGGGCGGGACAGATACGCAGTATTTT,CARGPPGGGTDTQYF
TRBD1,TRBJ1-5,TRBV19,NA,TGTGCCAGTAGTACCTCCGACAGGGGATGGGAGCCCCAGCATTTT,CASSTSDRGWEPQHF
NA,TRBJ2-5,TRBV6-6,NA,TGTGCCAGCAGTTCCCTGAGTATCGGGTACGGAGAGACCCAGTACTTC,CASSSLSIGYGETQYF
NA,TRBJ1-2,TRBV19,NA,TGTGCCAGTAGTATCGACCGGCTCTACACCTTC,CASSIDRLYTF
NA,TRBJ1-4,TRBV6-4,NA,TGTGCCAGCAGCCCCTCGGAGGACAGTGGCGAAAAACTGTTTTTT,CASSPSEDSGEKLFF
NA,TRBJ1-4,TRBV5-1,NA,TGCGCCAGCAGCTTGGCTCGGGGAGGCGTGGATGAAAAACTGTTTTTT,CASSLARGGVDEKLFF
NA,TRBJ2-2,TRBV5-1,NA,TGCGCCAGCAGCTTGAGGGAGCCCCGAAACACCGGGGAGCTGTTTTTT,CASSLREPRNTGELFF
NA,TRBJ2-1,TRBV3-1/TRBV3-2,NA,TGTGCCAGCAGCCAAGATCTTAGGAGGGCTTTTTACAATGAGCAGTTCTTC,CASSQDLRRAFYNEQFF
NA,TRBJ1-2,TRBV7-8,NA,TGTGCCAGCAGCCTTCTATTAAATAACTATGGCTACACCTTC,CASSLLLNNYGYTF
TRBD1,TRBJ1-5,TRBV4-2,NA,TGTGCCAGCAGCCTCGGGACAGCGAATCAGCCCCAGCATTTT,CASSLGTANQPQHF
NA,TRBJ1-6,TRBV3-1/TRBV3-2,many,TGTGCCAGCAGCCAATTAGACAAACTTAATTCACCCCTCCACTTT,CASSQLDKLNSPLHF
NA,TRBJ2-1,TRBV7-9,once,TGTGCCAGCAGCTTAGTTTTAGGGGGTACTGAGCAGTTCTTC,CASSLVLGGTEQFF
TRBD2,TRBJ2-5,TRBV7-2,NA,TGTGCCAGCAAAAGGACTAGGGACCAAGAGACCCAGTACTTC,CASKRTRDQETQYF
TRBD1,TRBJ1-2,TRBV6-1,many,TGTGCCAGCAGTGAAGAGGGTGCGACAGGGGGGTACCCGAGGGGCTACACCTTC,CASSEEGATGGYPRGYTF
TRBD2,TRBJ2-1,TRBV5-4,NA,TGTGCCAGCAGCCCCCGCGGGGAGCGGGGGTATACCTACAATGAGCAGTTCTTC,CASSPRGERGYTYNEQFF
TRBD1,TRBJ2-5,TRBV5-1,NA,TGCGCCAGCAGCCCCCGAGACAGGGGGCAAGAGACCCAGTACTTC,CASSPRDRGQETQYF
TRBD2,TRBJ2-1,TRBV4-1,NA,TGCGCCAGCAGCCAGGCCCCCCCCCGGACTAGTTACTACAATGAGCAGTTCTTC,CASSQAPPRTSYYNEQFF
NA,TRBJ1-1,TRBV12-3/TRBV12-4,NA,TGTGCCAGCAGTACCCTCGAAGCTTTCTTT,CASSTLEAFF